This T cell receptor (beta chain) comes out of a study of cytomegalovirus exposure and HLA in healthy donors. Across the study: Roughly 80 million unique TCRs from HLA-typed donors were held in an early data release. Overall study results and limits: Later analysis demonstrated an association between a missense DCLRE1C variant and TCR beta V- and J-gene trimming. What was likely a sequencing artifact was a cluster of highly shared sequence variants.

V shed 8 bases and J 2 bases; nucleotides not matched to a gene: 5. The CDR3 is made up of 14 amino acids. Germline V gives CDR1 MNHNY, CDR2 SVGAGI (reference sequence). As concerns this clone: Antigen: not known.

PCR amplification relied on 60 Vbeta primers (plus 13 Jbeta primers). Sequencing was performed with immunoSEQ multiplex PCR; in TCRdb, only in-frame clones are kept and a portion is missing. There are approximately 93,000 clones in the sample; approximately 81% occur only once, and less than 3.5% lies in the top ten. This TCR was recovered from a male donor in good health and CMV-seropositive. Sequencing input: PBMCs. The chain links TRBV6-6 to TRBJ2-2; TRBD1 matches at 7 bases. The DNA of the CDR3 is TGTGCCAGCGCCGACAGGGCCAACACCGGGGAGCTGTTTTTT. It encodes CASADRANTGELFF.